Each of the 6 T cell receptor beta chains below was sequenced from the same sample in a study of graft-versus-host responses after intestinal transplantation. These receptors are not linked to any known antigen. The repertoire was sequenced with immunoSEQ multiplex PCR; TCRdb's copy has only in-frame clones and lacks some. The sample shows roughly 120,000 clones, 90% of them seen only once. The sample in question was unstimulated CD4+ T cells sorted from spleen or lymph node cells, obtained before intestinal transplant. These receptor sequences come from a human donor who received an intestinal transplant.

This chain links TRBV7-2 with TRBJ2-2; TRBD1 matches at 8 bases. The V gene end was trimmed by 7 bases and the J gene end by 4 bases; junction bases not matched to a gene: 5. CDR3 length: 14 amino acids. CDR1 is SGHTA, CDR2 FQGNSA, per germline. The CDR3 coding sequence is TGTGCCAGCACCCCGGACAGGGTCACCGGGGAGCTGTTTTTT. This codes for CASTPDRVTGELFF.

This chain joins TRBV5-4 and TRBJ1-1, with D hard to call. The V end lost 4 bases, the J end lost 7 bases, and 23 bases lay between the germline ends. CDR3 length: 16 residues. The germline V gene has CDR1 SGHNT and CDR2 YYREEE (reference sequence). CDR3 in DNA: TGTGCCAGCAGCCCGCCGGGTACATCGAGGACTAATGAAGCTTTCTTT. This encodes CASSPPGTSRTNEAFF.

The rearrangement links TRBV15 to TRBJ2-6; 10 bases match TRBD2. The CDR3 is made up of 19 amino acids. V shed 0 bases, J shed 2 bases, and the junction held 7 bases outside the gene matches. CDR1 and CDR2 (germline): LNHNV, YYDKDF (reference sequence). CDR3 protein: CATSRDHLAGATGANVLTF. CDR3 DNA: TGTGCCACCAGCAGAGATCACCTAGCGGGAGCGACTGGGGCCAACGTCCTGACTTTC.

V is TRBV5-1 and J is TRBJ1-1, with 9 bases identical to TRBD1. J lost 1 base, V lost 0 bases, and 7 bases had no gene match. The V gene's germline CDR1 is SGHRS and CDR2 YFSETQ. The CDR3 is 17 amino acids. This chain's CDR3 is CASSLGDRVGGNTEAFF. The DNA of the CDR3 is TGCGCCAGCAGCTTGGGGGACAGGGTCGGGGGGAACACTGAAGCTTTCTTT.

This rearrangement joins TRBV6-6 to TRBJ1-2; 8 nucleotides agree with TRBD1. The CDR3 runs to 15 residues. V was clipped by 5 bases and J by 4 bases; unmatched bases: 9. CDR1 is MNHNY and CDR2 is SVGAGI in the germline V gene (reference sequence). As DNA, the CDR3 is TGTGCCAGCAGTGGAACAGGGGGAGGCGGCTATGGCTACACCTTC. Translation: CASSGTGGGGYGYTF.

CDR3: CASSFSRGGEQYF. CDR3 DNA sequence: TGTGCCAGCAGCTTCTCCCGGGGAGGCGAGCAGTACTTC. The gene calls are TRBV7-6 and TRBJ2-7; D is possibly TRBD2 (6 bases). CDR3 length equals 13 residues. CDR1 is SGHVS and CDR2 is FNYEAQ in the germline V gene. Trimming cost V 3 bases and J 6 bases, with 12 bases left between them.